What follows are 6 T cell receptor beta chains derived from one specimen sequenced in a study of immune evolution from preneoplasia to lung adenocarcinoma. The protocol was immunoSEQ multiplex PCR, while the TCRdb copy is restricted to in-frame clones and leaves out a portion. The table has over 6,500 clones, around 83% seen once. Input material: FFPE invasive lung adenocarcinoma tissue. The origin of the receptors is a person aged 45 to 69 with lung adenocarcinoma.

V gene TRBV9 combines with J gene TRBJ1-2; TRBD1 aligns across 8 bases. The CDR3 runs 12 residues. Trimming at V came to 4 bases and at J to 10 bases, leaving 6 bases not matched to a gene. Germline CDR1 reads SGDLS; CDR2 reads YYNGEE. The CDR3: CASSLGQGPYTF. The CDR3 coding sequence is TGTGCCAGCAGCCTCGGACAGGGACCCTACACCTTC. Combining the CDR3 with reference TRBV9 and TRBJ1-2 gives the whole variable domain DSGVTQTPKHLITATGQRVTLRCSPRSGDLSVYWYQQSLDQGLQFLIQYYNGEERAKGNILERFSAQQFPDLHSELNLSSLELGDSALYFCASSLGQGPYTFGSGTRLTVV.

The gene calls are TRBV25-1 and TRBJ2-5, with unresolved D. Germline loops: CDR1 MGHDK, CDR2 SYGVNS. The CDR3 loop spans 14 amino acids. V dropped 1 base and J dropped 4 bases, with 10 bases sitting between them. CDR3 region: CASSELQEGETQYF. DNA for the CDR3: TGTGCCAGCAGTGAATTGCAAGAAGGAGAGACCCAGTACTTC.

This chain joins TRBV28 and TRBJ2-1; D is unresolved. The CDR3 sequence is 11 residues long. Germline-derived CDR1 and CDR2 are MDHEN and SYDVKM. Trimming pared 6 bases from V and 2 bases from J, leaving 2 bases between. The CDR3 DNA follows: TGTGCCAGCAGCACCTACAATGAGCAGTTCTTC. It specifies CASSTYNEQFF.

This clone was picked up one time. The genes are TRBV4-2 and TRBJ2-1, with D maybe TRBD2 (5 bases). Per germline, CDR1 LGHNA and CDR2 YNFKEQ. Trimming stripped 0 bases from V and 7 bases from J, with 10 bases between. This CDR3 is built from 14 residues. The CDR3 DNA follows: TGTGCCAGCAGCCAAGATTTGCGGGTGAATGAGCAGTTCTTC. The encoded protein is CASSQDLRVNEQFF.

This clone was detected only a few times. V gene TRBV11-2 combines with J gene TRBJ1-4, with no clear D. Germline V gene lookup returns CDR1 SGHAT and CDR2 FQNNGV. This CDR3 is built from 15 residues. Between the trimmed V and J ends, which lost 6 bases and 4 bases, there was a span of 15 bases. CDR3 amino acids: CASRLAGPLNEKLFF. The CDR3 region has the DNA TGTGCCAGCAGATTGGCCGGACCCCTTAATGAAAAACTGTTTTTT.

This chain joins TRBV6-6 and TRBJ2-1; D remains ambiguous. Per germline, CDR1 MNHNY and CDR2 SVGAGI (reference sequence). Trimming pared 2 bases from V and 0 bases from J, leaving 8 bases between. The length of the CDR3 is 15 residues. CDR3 coding DNA: TGTGCCAGCAGTTACGGGCCGAGCTCCTACAATGAGCAGTTCTTC. It translates to CASSYGPSSYNEQFF.